This entry describes one T cell receptor beta chain. The antigen this receptor binds is unknown. One base away there is no much larger clone; base qualities are not given. Genomic DNA was extracted from sorted cells for sequencing of the TCRbeta CDR3 region. The immunoSEQ Assay was used to sequence the TCRbeta CDR3 regions. In TCRdb, the immuneACCESS table is reduced to in-frame sequences with V and J assigned. These tables do not hold every clone; where another copy was compared, an unresolved V gene accounts for under half, and the others remain unexplained. A total of some 150,000 clones appear in this sample, 90% of them only once. In total, the top ten clones hold about 1% of the sample. The trial excluded patients who had a history of autoimmune disease or were on systemic immunosuppression. Peripheral blood for TCR sequencing was collected from all dose cohorts at baseline, on cycle 4 day 1, and on cycle 7 day 1. The samples were taken from a phase I, first-in-human, multicenter, open-label dose-escalation trial of ivuxolimab. Adults with locally advanced or metastatic melanoma, renal cell carcinoma, hepatocellular carcinoma or head and neck squamous cell carcinoma were enrolled in the trial. Before TCR sequencing, CD4+ T cells and CD8+ T cells were sorted from peripheral blood as separate populations.

This entry is derived from a study of OX40 agonist ivuxolimab in advanced cancers. Regarding the research as a whole: The costimulatory receptor OX40 (CD134) was targeted by ivuxolimab, a fully human IgG2 agonistic monoclonal antibody. Patients were allowed to have had prior anti-PD-1, anti-PD-L1 or anti-CTLA-4 therapy, and about 40% of the dose-escalation patients had been treated with checkpoint inhibitors. The point of sequencing TCRbeta in the periphery was to test whether ivuxolimab changed TCR sequence diversity and drove clonal T-cell expansion. The monotherapy dose-escalation portion (N = 52 patients) of the phase I ivuxolimab trial is reported in the paper. Of the roughly 52 dose-escalation patients, hepatocellular carcinoma was present in about 19, melanoma in around 15, renal cell carcinoma in 9 and head and neck cancer in 9. Partial responses occurred in three dose-escalation patients: two with cutaneous melanoma and one with hepatocellular carcinoma. In the dose-escalation cohort, about four fifths of patients were male, and the mean age was 60 years with a range of about 20 to 90. Intravenous ivuxolimab was administered to patients every 2 weeks at six dose levels: 0.01, 0.1, 0.3, 1.5, 3 and 10 mg/kg.

The full study reports these points: At doses of 0.1 to 3.0 mg/kg, clonal expansion of both CD4+ and CD8+ blood T cells was observed from baseline to week 6. Which antigens the clonally expanded peripheral T cells were specific for was not determined. After ivuxolimab, expanded clones were on average more numerous among CD8+ T cells than among CD4+ T cells. Low levels of normalized T-cell clonal expansion were also seen in some patients who did not respond. In partial responders in the 0.1-3.0 mg/kg groups, normalized peripheral clonal expansion was found to be among the lowest, especially among CD8+ T cells.

CDR1 and CDR2 are drawn from the germline V gene: MDHEN, SYDVKM. Between the V and J ends, shortened by 7 bases and 2 bases respectively, the junction contains 15 bases. Reading from cysteine to phenylalanine, the CDR3 counts 15 amino acids. The read is trimmed to its CDR3 DNA, 45 bases read in frame from base 1. The receptor comes from an adult with an advanced solid tumor such as melanoma, head and neck, liver or kidney cancer. The sample here was CD4+ or CD8+ T cells sorted from blood, taken in a trial of the OX40 agonist ivuxolimab. The chain was built from TRBV28 and TRBJ1-5; the D region possibly corresponds to TRBD1 (5 bases align). For the CDR3, the sequence is CASTRMGGGNQPQHF. The DNA sequence is as follows: TGTGCCAGCACCCGGATGGGGGGAGGCAATCAGCCCCAGCATTTT.